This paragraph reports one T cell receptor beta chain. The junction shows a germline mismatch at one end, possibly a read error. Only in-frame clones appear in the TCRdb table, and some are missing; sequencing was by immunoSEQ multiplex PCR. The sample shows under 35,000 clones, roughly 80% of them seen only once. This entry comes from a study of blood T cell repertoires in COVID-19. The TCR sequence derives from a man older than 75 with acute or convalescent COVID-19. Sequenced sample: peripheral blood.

The CDR3 loop is CASSQGLAGGEIF. The DNA of the CDR3 is TGTGCCAGCAGCCAAGGTCTAGCGGGGGGGGAGATCTTC. The V gene is TRBV3-1 (or the pseudogene TRBV3-2), the J gene TRBJ2-1; 12 bases are a match to TRBD2. Germline CDR1 reads LGHDT; CDR2 reads YNNKEL (reference sequence). This CDR3 is built from 13 residues.